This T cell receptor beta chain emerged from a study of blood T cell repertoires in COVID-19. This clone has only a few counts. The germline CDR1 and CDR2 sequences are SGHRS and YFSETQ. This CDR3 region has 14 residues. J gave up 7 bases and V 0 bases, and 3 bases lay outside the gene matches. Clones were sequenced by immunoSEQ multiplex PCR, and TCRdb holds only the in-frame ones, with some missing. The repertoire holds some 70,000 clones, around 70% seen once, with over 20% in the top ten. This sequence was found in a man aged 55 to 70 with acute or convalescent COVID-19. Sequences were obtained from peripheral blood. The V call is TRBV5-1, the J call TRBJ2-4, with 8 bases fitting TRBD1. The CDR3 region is CASSLVQGVNIQYF. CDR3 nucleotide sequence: TGCGCCAGCAGCTTGGTACAGGGGGTCAACATTCAGTACTTC.